This T cell receptor beta chain came from a study of cytomegalovirus exposure and HLA in healthy donors (TCRdb year 2017). Some background on the complete study: In an earlier analysis of roughly 590 of the donors, around 300 Gb of sequence data and 120 million or so unique TCR beta sequences from about 190 million T cells were reported. The later analysis used no new phenotypic data to find candidate immune exposures, relying instead on TCR beta sequences and their occurrence across donors. Typing coverage varied by locus: roughly 620-630 donors for A, B, C, DRB1 and DQB1; roughly 520 for DQA1; some 610 for DPA1; approximately 490 for DPB1. To study patterns of TCR occurrence, a later analysis re-analyzed previously published TCR beta repertoires from 550 to 800 donors and added high-resolution HLA genotyping. High-throughput TCR immunosequencing, statistical association of individual TCRs with disease status, and machine learning were combined to predict cytomegalovirus infection status. Four or five DR-DQ haplotypes were treated as single units for association and clustering because of strong linkage in the cohort. In addition to the first cohort of 650 to 800 subjects, a separate validation cohort of approximately 130 different subjects was used. Using immunosequencing, the study profiled T cell repertoires from about 620 subjects and related those repertoires to cytomegalovirus serostatus. All discovery cohort repertoires had been generated on a single sequencing platform. An earlier analysis of several hundred of the donors applied high-throughput TCR beta sequencing to assess whether each TCR beta V gene segment acted as functional or pseudogenic. Around 320 gigabases of sequencing data and approximately 85 million unique TCR sequences were included in an early release covering under 650 HLA-typed donors. Donor age, sex, ethnicity and CMV serostatus were compiled together with the repertoire data. The study was designed to test whether signatures of past pathogen exposure could be identified by cataloging public T cell receptors. Genome-wide SNP genotypes for about 60% of the 666 donors were used in a later genetic analysis, which treated that subset as a discovery cohort. The genetic ancestry cluster associated with self-reported Caucasian donors included roughly four fifths of the approximately 400 genotyped donors. On average, over 200,000 unique TCR beta nucleotide sequences were sequenced per donor among 398 genotyped donors of the cohort, with around 19% of those sequences being non-productive. Class I and class II HLA loci were covered by the typing at four-digit resolution. On the study overall, not on this receptor specifically: In a later analysis, the rate of TCR association differed among HLA loci, with DRB1 alleles having the most associated TCRs and HLA-C alleles having the fewest. Some IMGT-functional V segments, including TRBV6-2 and TRBV6-3, could not be distinguished by the 87-base-pair reads and were therefore excluded. V-gene and J-gene trimming of TCR beta chains was associated with a missense DCLRE1C variant in a later genetic analysis, and the association was replicated in an independent cohort. Seventeen rarely observed V segments, including chromosome 9 orphons, were excluded from the earlier analysis of approximately 600 of the donors because counts were too low. The sequencing pipeline was judged likely to have produced a cluster of highly shared sequence variants as a technical artifact. Most TCR sequences were seen in very few donors, while some public TCRs were found in many individuals. The classifier was reported to diagnose cytomegalovirus status with high specificity and sensitivity in both the original and validation cohorts. Assigning TCR associations to individual alleles was difficult when HLA alleles, especially DR and DQ, strongly co-occurred. Only TCR beta chains were sequenced in this cohort, and the absence of alpha or paired-chain data limited detectable features. A later genetic analysis reported fewer N-insertions in productive TCRs among donors in an Asian-associated ancestry cluster than the approximately 700-donor mean. Compared with equally common non-associated chains, HLA-associated TCR beta chains in a later analysis were more clonally expanded and had lower generation probabilities. In a later analysis, several top co-occurrence clusters were reported to appear linked to parvovirus B19, influenza, CMV and Epstein-Barr virus. Broadly in line with IMGT annotations, most TCR beta V segments showed up in productive rearrangements about 87% or about 30% of the time in an earlier analysis of approximately 600 of the donors. In a later analysis, around 17,000 TCR beta sequences were associated with specific HLA alleles at a false discovery rate of 0.05. A further reported finding was that TCR beta sequences accurately predicted the HLA-A and HLA-B alleles for most subjects in the first cohort. Roughly uniform sequencing depth across donors was assumed in presence/absence analyses, although this assumption may not hold. The only immune exposure information available for the cohort was CMV serostatus. In vitro tests confirmed that a few of the cytomegalovirus-associated TCR beta chains recognize cytomegalovirus antigens. A total of roughly 160 TCR beta chains were listed by the study as associated with cytomegalovirus. In a later analysis, most CMV-associated TCR beta chains were found to appear HLA-restricted, with HLA associations seemingly driven largely by CMV exposure. Because HLA typing was missing for some donors at each locus, association tests included only the typed subset. According to the authors, the approach could potentially be generalized to other disease states and immunological phenotypes. Linkage disequilibrium might explain the correlated functional status among segregating V segments, but an unknown experimental factor could not be excluded.

A word on this clone: What this receptor recognizes is not known. Base-call qualities are not available, and no considerably larger clone is one nucleotide away.

After removal of 4 bases from V and 6 bases from J, the junction retains 2 bases not matched to a gene. The CDR3 holds 13 amino acids from the cysteine to the phenylalanine. The DNA shown is the 39-base CDR3, in frame from base 1. CDR1 SEHNR and CDR2 FQNEAQ were looked up in the germline V gene (reference sequence). The method behind the library was the immunoSEQ multiplex PCR assay. For the multiplex PCR, a mixture combining 60 forward primers for TCR Vbeta segments and 13 reverse primers for TCR Jbeta segments was used. A multiplex PCR assay on genomic DNA amplified the CDR3 region of rearranged TCR beta genes. The Illumina HiSeq System was used to sequence the amplified TCR beta libraries as 87-base-pair reads. The paper's data handling went like this. In a later analysis, tens of millions of unique TCR beta chains were counted across the roughly 610 repertoires, and approximately 11 million of these chains were shared by at least two donors. Raw reads were error-corrected and collapsed into unique sequences by a nearest-neighbor algorithm in which closely related sequences were merged to remove PCR and sequencing errors. Alignment of CDR3 sequences to IMGT reference sequences was used to assign V, D and J gene segments. For a sequence to be retained, at least a six-nucleotide match to both a V gene segment and a J gene segment was required. A rearrangement was called productive if the CDR3 had no stop codons and remained in frame with V and J, and every other rearrangement was called non-productive. Following IMGT convention, CDR3 was defined as the stretch from the second conserved V-encoded cysteine to the conserved J-encoded phenylalanine. Sequences without an unambiguous match to a single V gene segment were excluded from the earlier analysis of 587 of the donors. In an earlier analysis of several hundred of the donors, a V segment was called functional when productive rearrangements were above 56.7%, and segregating when the standard deviation between donors exceeded 5%. A statistical classification framework was developed to diagnose cytomegalovirus status using the catalog of TCR beta chain sequences. A later analysis assigned V and J genes by comparing TCR nucleotide sequences with IMGT/GENE-DB human TR gene sequences. A later analysis assigned CDR3 sequences and most-parsimonious VDJ recombination scenarios with the TCRdist pipeline. A later analysis defined each TCR beta chain by its CDR3 amino acid sequence plus V-gene family, and excluded reads lacking a unique V-gene family. To address suspected cross-contamination and a sequencing artifact, a later analysis removed around 590 highly shared, low-generation-probability nucleotide sequences. In a later analysis, a clonal expansion index was calculated for each public chain from normalized within-repertoire ranks of inferred template counts. In a later analysis, generation probabilities were computed with a VDJ recombination model fitted to out-of-frame rearrangements, and the resulting probabilities were checked against IGoR. Hypergeometric tests were used in a later analysis to score TCR-TCR, TCR-HLA and TCR-CMV co-occurrence, with a repertoire-size bias correction applied to the TCR pairs. False discovery rates were estimated in a later analysis by permuting HLA or CMV assignments 20 times. A later analysis grouped co-occurring TCRs with DBSCAN, adding TCRdist sequence similarity when clustering within HLA-allele-positive subsets. For co-occurrence clustering, repertoires with fewer than 30,000 or more than 120,000 public chains were excluded, along with several repertoires with anomalous nucleotide sharing. Imported from immuneACCESS, the table was reduced by TCRdb to in-frame sequences with V and J called. These copies leave out some clones; in studies compared against another copy, an unresolved V gene accounts for under half, and the cause of the remainder is not known. D and trimming were read from the DNA, whereas the V and J calls and clone size are those reported in that table. In all, the sample holds 85,000 to 100,000 clones, and just under 80% of those were seen once. 7.3% of the sample rests with the top ten.

The cohort was made up of 666 healthy bone marrow donors. At the time of sampling, every cohort member was nominally healthy, though immune exposures that went unrecorded were likely present. The donor tested CMV seronegative and was one of the 352 seronegative cohort members. A peripheral blood sample was collected from each donor, and TCR beta sequencing was performed on peripheral blood mononuclear cells. Genomic DNA was extracted from the blood cell samples with the Qiagen DNeasy Blood Extraction Kit. The TCR originated in a man aged 25 to 40 in good health and CMV-seronegative. The sample consisted of PBMCs. The rearranged segments are TRBV7-9 and TRBJ2-2; TRBD1 agrees with 7 junctional bases. This receptor carries the CDR3 CASSSTGPGELFF. The nucleotide sequence is TGTGCCAGCAGCTCGACAGGGCCCGGGGAGCTGTTTTTT.